This TCR beta chain was sequenced in a study of OX40 agonist ivuxolimab in advanced cancers. The assay was immunoSEQ multiplex PCR, and TCRdb's table has in-frame clones only and misses some. This table has more than 90,000 clones, about 84% appearing once. Losses at the gene ends were 6 bases for V and 4 bases for J; bases not matched to a gene: 6. Germline-derived CDR1 and CDR2 are KGHSH and LQKENI. The CDR3 consists of 14 residues. Whole-study findings and limits: Clonal expansion by week 6 occurred in CD4+ and CD8+ blood T cells (at 0.1 to 3.0 mg/kg).

Remarks on this clone: The target antigen is unknown.

The chain is built from TRBV18 and TRBJ1-3; 7 bases are shared with TRBD1. Specimen: CD4+ or CD8+ T cells sorted from blood, collected in a trial of the OX40 agonist ivuxolimab. The TCR sequence derives from an adult with an advanced solid tumor such as melanoma, head and neck, liver or kidney cancer. CDR3 sequence reads: CASSRQGAGNTIYF. The CDR3 coding sequence is TGTGCCAGCTCGCGACAGGGAGCCGGAAACACCATATATTTT.